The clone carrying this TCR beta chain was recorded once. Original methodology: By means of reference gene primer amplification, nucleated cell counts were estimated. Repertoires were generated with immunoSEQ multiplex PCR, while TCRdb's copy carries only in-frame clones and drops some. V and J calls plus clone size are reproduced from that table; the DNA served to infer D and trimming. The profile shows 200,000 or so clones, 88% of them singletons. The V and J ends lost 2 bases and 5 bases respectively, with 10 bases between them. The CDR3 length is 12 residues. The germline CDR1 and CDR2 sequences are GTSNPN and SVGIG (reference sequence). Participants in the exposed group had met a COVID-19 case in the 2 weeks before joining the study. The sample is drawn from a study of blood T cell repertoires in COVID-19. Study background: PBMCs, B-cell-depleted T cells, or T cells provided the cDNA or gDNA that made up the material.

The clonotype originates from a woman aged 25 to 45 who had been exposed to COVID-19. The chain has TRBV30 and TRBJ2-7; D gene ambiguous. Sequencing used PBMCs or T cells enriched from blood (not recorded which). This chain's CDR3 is CAWSPAGNEQYF. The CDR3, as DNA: TGTGCCTGGAGTCCGGCAGGCAACGAGCAGTACTTC.